The sequence of this T cell receptor (beta chain) was determined in a study of patients and donors after allogeneic stem cell transplantation. This clonotype occurred many times. This CDR3 is 16 amino acids long. Germline CDR1 reads LNHNV; CDR2 reads YYDKDF (reference sequence). The junction had 8 bases not matched to a gene; V was cut back by 0 bases and J by 3 bases. A single record per CDR3 protein comes from TCRdb applying MiXCR to the RT-PCR reads. Of about 31,000 distinct CDR3 sequences detected, approximately 6.3% appear once; the ten largest clones hold 34%. The TCR was taken from a human donor who was either an allogeneic HSCT recipient or a stem cell or donor lymphocyte infusion donor (not recorded which). It is not recorded whose cells these are; they may come from a transplant donor. Sequenced sample: blood, either unsorted or a sorted T cell fraction (not recorded which). The V and J genes are TRBV15 and TRBJ2-7; TRBD1 aligns across 7 bases. CDR3 region: CATSRERDRIIYEQYF. The CDR3 nucleotides are TGTGCCACCAGCAGAGAACGGGACAGAATCATCTACGAGCAGTACTTC.